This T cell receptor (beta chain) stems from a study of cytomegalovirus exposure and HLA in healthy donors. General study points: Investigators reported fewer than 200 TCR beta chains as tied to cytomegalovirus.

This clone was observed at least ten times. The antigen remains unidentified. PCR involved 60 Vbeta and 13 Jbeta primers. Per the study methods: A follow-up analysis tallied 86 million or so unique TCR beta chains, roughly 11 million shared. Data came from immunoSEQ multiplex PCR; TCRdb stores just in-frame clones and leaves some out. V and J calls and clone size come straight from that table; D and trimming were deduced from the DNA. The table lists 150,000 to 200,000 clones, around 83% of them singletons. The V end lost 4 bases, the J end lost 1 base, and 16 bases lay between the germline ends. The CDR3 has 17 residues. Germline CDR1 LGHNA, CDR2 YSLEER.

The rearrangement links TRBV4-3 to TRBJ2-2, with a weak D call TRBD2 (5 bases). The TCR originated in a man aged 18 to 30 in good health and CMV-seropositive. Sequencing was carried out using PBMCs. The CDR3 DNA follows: TGCGCCAGCAGCCCCCACCTGGACGGGATGAACACCGGGGAGCTGTTTTTT. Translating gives CASSPHLDGMNTGELFF.